These 32 T cell receptor beta chains share one sample of origin, sequenced in a study of a mutant IDH1 vaccine in newly diagnosed glioma. TCRdb keeps only in-frame clones here, not all; method: immunoSEQ multiplex PCR. This repertoire shows tens of thousands of clones, around three quarters found once; its top ten account for less than 2%. Time point meaning: baseline, week 1 (first vaccination visit). As for treatment: pre-vaccination baseline after standard-of-care therapy. This specimen was PBMCs, taken from a glioma patient treated with radiotherapy, temozolomide or both. The receptors originated from a woman in her thirties or forties with glioma.

The sample holds one count of this clone. The chain joins TRBV16 to TRBJ2-7; D remains unclear. The CDR3 is 17 residues long. Trimming left V 1 base short and J 0 bases short, with 16 bases between. CDR1 is KGHSY and CDR2 is FQNENV in the germline V gene. The CDR3 protein is CASSQLRTQVLSYEQYF. CDR3 bases: TGTGCCAGCAGCCAATTAAGGACGCAGGTCCTCTCCTACGAGCAGTACTTC.

The chain combines TRBV5-6 with TRBJ1-2, with 7 nucleotides matching TRBD1. The length of the CDR3 is 12 residues. V was clipped by 4 bases and J by 7 bases; unmatched bases: 4. Germline CDR1 SGHDT, CDR2 YYEEEE. CDR3 amino acids: CASSLRGAGYTF. CDR3 coding DNA: TGTGCCAGCAGCCTCAGGGGGGCTGGCTACACCTTC.

This clone was seen just once. This chain connects TRBV19 to TRBJ1-6; D unresolved. V dropped 8 bases and J dropped 8 bases, with 19 bases sitting between them. This CDR3 region has 15 residues. Germline-derived CDR1 and CDR2 are LNHDA and SQIVND (reference sequence). CDR3 protein: CASRSLTRQDSPLHF. DNA for the CDR3: TGTGCCAGTCGTTCCTTGACCCGGCAAGATTCACCCCTCCACTTT.

V and J are TRBV29-1 and TRBJ1-3; TRBD1 agrees at 8 bases. With V trimmed by 2 bases and J by 3 bases, 6 bases remained unmatched. This CDR3 is 15 amino acids long. Germline V gene sequence: CDR1 SQVTM, CDR2 ANQGSEA. CDR3 sequence reads: CSVEKGTGRGNTIYF. The CDR3 bases are TGCAGCGTTGAAAAAGGGACAGGCCGTGGAAACACCATATATTTT. Variable domain in full (rest from reference TRBV29-1 and TRBJ1-3): SAVISQKPSRDICQRGTSLTIQCQVDSQVTMMFWYRQQPGQSLTLIATANQGSEATYESGFVIDKFPISRPNLTFSTLTVSNMSPEDSSIYLCSVEKGTGRGNTIYFGEGSWLTVV.

The chain carries TRBV7-2 and TRBJ2-5, with 9 bases lining up with TRBD2. Germline lookup yields CDR1 SGHTA and CDR2 FQGNSA. CDR3 length: 16 amino acids. The V gene end was trimmed by 3 bases and the J gene end by 2 bases; junction bases not matched to a gene: 7. The CDR3 reads CASSFLAGTSQETQYF. The CDR3 nucleotides are TGTGCCAGCAGCTTCCTAGCGGGGACCTCTCAAGAGACCCAGTACTTC.

CDR3 amino acids: CASSQANSNRGNTIYF. The DNA for the CDR3 is TGCGCCAGCAGCCAAGCAAACAGCAACAGGGGAAACACCATATATTTT. The chain is built from TRBV4-1 and TRBJ1-3, with a possible D match to TRBD1 (5 bases). The CDR3 is 16 amino acids. Germline V gene data show CDR1 as MGHRA and CDR2 as YSYEKL. Trimming removed 1 base from V and 4 bases from J, with 14 bases in between.

CDR3 sequence reads: CASSEEQGQPQHF. The CDR3 nucleotides read TGTGCCAGCAGTGAAGAACAGGGTCAGCCCCAGCATTTT. The rearrangement links TRBV2 to TRBJ1-5; possible D gene TRBD1, 6 bases. V was pared by 1 base and J by 6 bases, with 7 bases between. The CDR3 is 13 residues long. The germline V gene has CDR1 SNHLY and CDR2 FYNNEI.

The chain employs TRBV10-1 and TRBJ2-1; D gene unclear. Trimming removed 2 bases at V and 5 bases at J, with 4 bases between. The germline gives CDR1 WNHNN, CDR2 SYGVQD (reference sequence). This CDR3 contains 12 residues. DNA for the CDR3: TGCGCCAGCAGTGAGGCGAACAATGAGCAGTTCTTC. Translating it yields CASSEANNEQFF.

V gene TRBV7-9 combines with J gene TRBJ2-1, with TRBD2 identical over 11 bases. The germline V gene has CDR1 SEHNR and CDR2 FQNEAQ (reference sequence). The ends lost 4 bases at V and 0 bases at J; junction bases unmatched: 8. This CDR3 is 18 amino acids long. CDR3 coding DNA: TGTGCCAGCAGCTCACAAGGCCTAGCGGGAGGCTCCTACAATGAGCAGTTCTTC. Its protein is CASSSQGLAGGSYNEQFF.

The chain uses TRBV7-2 and TRBJ1-2; D gene uncertain. CDR3 length equals 14 residues. Trimming stripped 4 bases from V and 4 bases from J, with 13 bases between. Germline assignment: CDR1 SGHTA and CDR2 FQGNSA. CDR3 nucleotides: TGTGCCAGCAGCTCGAGGTCGGGCAGCTATGGCTACACCTTC. Amino acid sequence: CASSSRSGSYGYTF.

This clone was seen more than once but under ten times. This rearrangement joins TRBV19 to TRBJ1-1; D remains ambiguous. CDR1 and CDR2 (germline): LNHDA, SQIVND (reference sequence). The CDR3 contains 13 residues. V shed 5 bases and J shed 8 bases, with 15 bases lying between them. CDR3 sequence (DNA): TGTGCCAGTAGTGTCGGACTTGCCCTAGAAGCTTTCTTT. As protein: CASSVGLALEAFF.

This clone was found a few times. The chain couples TRBV6-5 to TRBJ1-5, with 8 positions matching TRBD1. This CDR3 has 15 residues. CDR1 and CDR2 (germline): MNHEY, SVGAGI. J gave up 5 bases and V 4 bases, and 7 bases lay outside the gene matches. CDR3 sequence reads: CASSSRGQGDQPQHF. In DNA form, the CDR3 reads TGTGCCAGCAGTTCCCGCGGACAGGGCGATCAGCCCCAGCATTTT.

The chain is built from TRBV7-8 and TRBJ2-1; D gene unclear. The length of the CDR3 is 14 residues. Looked up from germline, CDR1 is SGHVS and CDR2 is FQNEAQ. The V gene lost 1 base and the J gene lost 1 base, with 5 bases spanning the gap. CDR3 DNA sequence: TGTGCCAGCAGCTTAGTCTTATCCTACAATGAGCAGTTCTTC. Translation: CASSLVLSYNEQFF.

The J gene is TRBJ2-7, the V gene TRBV11-2; TRBD2 matches 8 bases. Unmatched junction bases numbered 6, after V lost 5 bases and J lost 3 bases. CDR3 length: 14 amino acids. CDR1 is SGHAT and CDR2 is FQNNGV in the germline V gene. The CDR3 here is CASSPGAGVYEQYF. CDR3 sequence (DNA): TGTGCCAGCAGCCCGGGAGCGGGGGTCTACGAGCAGTACTTC.

The chain combines TRBV2 with TRBJ2-2, with 9 bases aligning to TRBD2. CDR3 length equals 15 residues. The V segment lost 5 bases and the J segment 7 bases; nucleotides outside the gene matches: 8. Germline lookup yields CDR1 SNHLY and CDR2 FYNNEI. The CDR3: CASSRLAVGSGELFF. The CDR3 region has the DNA TGTGCCAGCAGTCGACTAGCGGTGGGAAGCGGGGAGCTGTTTTTT.

This clone was counted once. The chain has TRBV5-1 and TRBJ2-1; D ambiguous. V was pared by 7 bases and J by 0 bases, with 14 bases between. CDR1 is SGHRS, CDR2 YFSETQ, per germline. CDR3 length: 15 residues. CDR3: CASSNGAPSYNEQFF. CDR3 in DNA: TGCGCCAGCTCCAACGGCGCCCCCTCCTACAATGAGCAGTTCTTC.

This clone came up once. The chain uses TRBV15 and TRBJ2-5, with TRBD2 identical over 8 bases. Germline assignment: CDR1 LNHNV and CDR2 YYDKDF (reference sequence). The CDR3 is made up of 16 amino acids. V lost 3 bases, J lost 2 bases, and 8 bases stayed unmatched. CDR3 nucleotides: TGTGCCACCAGCAGCGACGGGCGGGGGGCACAAGAGACCCAGTACTTC. This codes for CATSSDGRGAQETQYF.

The rearrangement links TRBV25-1 to TRBJ1-4; D is uncertain. Germline CDR1 and CDR2: MGHDK and SYGVNS. Trimming pared 2 bases from V and 4 bases from J, leaving 11 bases between. The CDR3 consists of 15 residues. In nucleotides, the CDR3 is TGTGCCAGCAGTGAACGGGTGCCTTATAATGAAAAACTGTTTTTT. Its translation: CASSERVPYNEKLFF.

The chain employs TRBV7-2 and TRBJ2-2, with a tentative D call TRBD2 (6 bases). The CDR3 has 17 amino acids. V was pared by 0 bases and J by 0 bases, with 11 bases between. Germline CDR1 and CDR2: SGHTA and FQGNSA. The CDR3 reads CASSLAGGTANTGELFF. DNA for the CDR3: TGTGCCAGCAGCTTAGCCGGAGGGACGGCGAACACCGGGGAGCTGTTTTTT.

The rearrangement links TRBV5-4 to TRBJ2-5; no clear D. CDR1 SGHNT and CDR2 YYREEE come from the germline V gene (reference sequence). The CDR3 is 14 residues long. V was cut by 1 base and J by 5 bases, with 12 bases left in between. The CDR3 nucleotides are TGTGCCAGCAGCTTGATTAGCCTCCGGGAGACCCAGTACTTC. This codes for CASSLISLRETQYF.

The chain employs TRBV9 and TRBJ1-1; TRBD1 agrees at 7 bases. Germline V lookup: CDR1 SGDLS, CDR2 YYNGEE. V lost 3 bases and J lost 0; bases outside the gene matches: 11. The CDR3 is 17 amino acids. CDR3 region: CASSDSRDSIMNTEAFF. Here the CDR3 DNA reads TGTGCCAGCAGCGACAGCCGGGACAGTATCATGAACACTGAAGCTTTCTTT.

The V and J genes are TRBV15 and TRBJ2-7, with D maybe TRBD2 (6 bases). The CDR3 contains 15 residues. Germline CDR1 LNHNV, CDR2 YYDKDF (reference sequence). Trimming shortened V by 5 bases and J by 2 bases, and 16 bases separated the two germline ends. The CDR3 region has the DNA TGTGCCACCAGCCGAGGTAGGAGGGTCCCCTACGAGCAGTACTTC. Translation gives CATSRGRRVPYEQYF.

The genes are TRBV19 and TRBJ2-7, with TRBD2 matching 9 bases. The CDR3 sequence is 15 residues long. V shed 5 bases, J shed 2 bases, and the junction held 7 bases outside the gene matches. CDR1 and CDR2 from the germline V gene are LNHDA and SQIVND (reference sequence). The CDR3 DNA sequence: TGTGCCAGTAGTCCCCGGACTAGCGTTGCCTACGAGCAGTACTTC. Encoded protein: CASSPRTSVAYEQYF. The full variable domain, rest sourced from reference TRBV19 and TRBJ2-7, is DGGITQSPKYLFRKEGQNVTLSCEQNLNHDAMYWYRQDPGQGLRLIYYSQIVNDFQKGDIAEGYSVSREKKESFPLTVTSAQKNPTAFYLCASSPRTSVAYEQYFGPGTRLTVT.

This clone was observed a single time. The CDR3, as DNA: TGCGCCAGCAGCCAAGACTTAATTCGGGGCTCCTATGGCTACACCTTC. It is translated as CASSQDLIRGSYGYTF. The chain is built from TRBV4-3 and TRBJ1-2; weak D call: TRBD1 (5 bases). V gave up 0 bases and J gave up 4 bases, with 15 bases separating them. Per the germline V gene, CDR1 is LGHNA and CDR2 is YSLEER. The CDR3 has 16 amino acids.

This chain joins TRBV12-2 and TRBJ1-5. TRBV12-2 is a documented pseudogene. This CDR3 has 19 amino acids. CDR3 sequence reads: CASRFIPERRSYSNQPQHF. The DNA of the CDR3 is TGTGCAAGTCGCTTCATCCCTGAGCGACGGTCATATAGCAATCAGCCCCAGCATTTT.

The rearrangement joins TRBV7-8 to TRBJ2-7; D is possibly TRBD1 or TRBD2 (5 bases each). V was clipped by 1 base and J by 5 bases, with 9 bases between them. This CDR3 is 13 amino acids long. Germline CDR1 is SGHVS and CDR2 is FQNEAQ. The CDR3 DNA is TGTGCCAGCAGCTTAGGTCGGGGCGACGAGCAGTACTTC. Translated: CASSLGRGDEQYF. Full variable domain (outside the CDR3, taken from reference TRBV7-8 and TRBJ2-7): GAGVSQSPRYKVAKRGQDVALRCDPISGHVSLFWYQQALGQGPEFLTYFQNEAQLDKSGLPSDRFFAERPEGSVSTLKIQRTQQEDSAVYLCASSLGRGDEQYFGPGTRLTVT.

The gene calls are TRBV15 and TRBJ1-5, with 8 bases identical to TRBD1. J lost 4 bases, V lost 4 bases, and 9 bases had no gene match. The germline gives CDR1 LNHNV, CDR2 YYDKDF (reference sequence). This CDR3 comprises 16 residues. CDR3 protein: CATSTRMGQVNQPQHF. The CDR3 DNA is TGTGCCACCAGCACAAGGATGGGACAGGTTAATCAGCCCCAGCATTTT.

The chain joins TRBV6-1 to TRBJ1-2, with a weak D call TRBD1 (6 bases). The CDR3 extends over 14 amino acids. V was pared by 7 bases and J by 4 bases, with 16 bases between. The germline gives CDR1 MNHNS, CDR2 SASEGT. The CDR3 DNA follows: TGTGCCAGCACCGAAGGGGGGGGCGCCTATGGCTACACCTTC. Translation gives CASTEGGGAYGYTF.

The rearrangement joins TRBV4-1 to TRBJ1-5; D uncertain. V was trimmed by 0 bases and J by 2 bases, leaving 14 bases between them. CDR1 is MGHRA and CDR2 is YSYEKL in the germline V gene. The CDR3 consists of 17 residues. The CDR3 sequence: CASSQEFGVGGNQPQHF. CDR3 sequence (DNA): TGCGCCAGCAGCCAAGAATTTGGGGTTGGGGGCAATCAGCCCCAGCATTTT.

The gene calls are TRBV4-3 and TRBJ2-1; 9 positions agree with TRBD1. The V gene's germline CDR1 is LGHNA and CDR2 YSLEER. V gave up 6 bases and J gave up 2 bases; unmatched junction bases: 11. The CDR3 sequence is 17 residues long. CDR3 residues: CASRGDRVPPPYNEQFF. The CDR3 bases are TGCGCCAGCAGAGGGGACAGGGTACCCCCGCCCTACAATGAGCAGTTCTTC.

The V gene is TRBV6-6, the J gene TRBJ2-7, with TRBD1 as a possible D gene (6 bases). CDR1 MNHNY and CDR2 SVGAGI come from the germline V gene (reference sequence). Trimming left V 7 bases short and J 2 bases short, with 15 bases between. This CDR3 has 14 amino acids. The CDR3 region is CASNIQGFAYEQYF. CDR3 DNA sequence: TGTGCCAGCAACATTCAGGGGTTCGCCTACGAGCAGTACTTC.

The chain carries TRBV6-6 and TRBJ1-1; no firm D call. The V gene lost 5 bases and the J gene lost 5 bases, with 9 bases spanning the gap. The CDR3 spans 12 residues. The germline V gene encodes CDR1 MNHNY and CDR2 SVGAGI (reference sequence). CDR3 protein: CASSRLGTEAFF. CDR3 in DNA: TGTGCCAGCAGTCGGCTGGGGACTGAAGCTTTCTTT.